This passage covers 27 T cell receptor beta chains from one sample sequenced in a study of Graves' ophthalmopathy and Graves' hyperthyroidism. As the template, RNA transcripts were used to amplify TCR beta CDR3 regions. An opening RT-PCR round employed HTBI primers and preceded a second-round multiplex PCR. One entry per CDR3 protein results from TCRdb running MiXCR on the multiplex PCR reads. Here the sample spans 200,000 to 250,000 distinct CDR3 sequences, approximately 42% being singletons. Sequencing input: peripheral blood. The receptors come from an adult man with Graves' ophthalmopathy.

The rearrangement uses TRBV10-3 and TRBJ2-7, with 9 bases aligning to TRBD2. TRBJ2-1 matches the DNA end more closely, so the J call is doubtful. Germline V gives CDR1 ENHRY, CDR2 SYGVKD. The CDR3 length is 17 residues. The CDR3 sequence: CAISESMASGAYNEQFF. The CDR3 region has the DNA TGTGCCATCAGTGAGTCGATGGCTAGCGGGGCTTACAATGAGCAGTTCTTC.

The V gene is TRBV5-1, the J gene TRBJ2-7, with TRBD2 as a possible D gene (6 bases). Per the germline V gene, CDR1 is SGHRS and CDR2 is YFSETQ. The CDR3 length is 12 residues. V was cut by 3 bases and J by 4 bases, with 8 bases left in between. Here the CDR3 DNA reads TGCGCCAGCAGCTGGGGGGAATACGAGCAGTACTTC. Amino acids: CASSWGEYEQYF.

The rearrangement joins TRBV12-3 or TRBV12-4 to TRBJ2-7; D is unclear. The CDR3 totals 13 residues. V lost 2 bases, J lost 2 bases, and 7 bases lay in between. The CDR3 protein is CASSLWQTYEQYF. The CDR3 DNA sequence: TGTGCCAGCAGTTTATGGCAGACCTACGAGCAGTACTTC.

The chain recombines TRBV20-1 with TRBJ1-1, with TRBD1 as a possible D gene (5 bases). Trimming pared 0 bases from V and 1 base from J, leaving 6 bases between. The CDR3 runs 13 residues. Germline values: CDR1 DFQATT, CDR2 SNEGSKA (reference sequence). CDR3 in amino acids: CSAREQENTEAFF. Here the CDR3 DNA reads TGCAGTGCTAGAGAACAGGAGAACACTGAAGCTTTCTTT.

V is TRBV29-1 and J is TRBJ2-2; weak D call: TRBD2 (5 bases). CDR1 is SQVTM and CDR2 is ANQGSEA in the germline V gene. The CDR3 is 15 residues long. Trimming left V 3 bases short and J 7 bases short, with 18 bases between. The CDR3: CSVEREASSSGELFF. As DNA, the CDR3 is TGCAGCGTTGAGCGAGAGGCTAGCTCGAGCGGGGAGCTGTTTTTT.

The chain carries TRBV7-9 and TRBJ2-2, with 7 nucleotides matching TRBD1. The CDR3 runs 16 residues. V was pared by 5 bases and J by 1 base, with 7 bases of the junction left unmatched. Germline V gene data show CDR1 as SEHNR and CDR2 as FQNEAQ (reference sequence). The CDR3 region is CASSPRGQRNTGELFF. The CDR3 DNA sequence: TGTGCCAGCAGCCCCAGGGGACAGAGGAACACCGGGGAGCTGTTTTTT.

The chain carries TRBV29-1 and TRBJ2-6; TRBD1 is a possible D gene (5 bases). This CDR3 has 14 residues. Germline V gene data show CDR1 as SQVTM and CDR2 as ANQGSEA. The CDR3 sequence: CSVGRARGANVLTF. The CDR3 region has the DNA TGCAGTGTAGGCAGGGCGAGGGGGGCCAACGTCCTGACTTTC.

In DNA, the CDR3 is TGTGCCAGCAGCTTAACCCTCGCTAACTACGAGCAGTACTTC. This encodes CASSLTLANYEQYF. The V and J genes are TRBV7-2 and TRBJ2-7; D is unresolved. This CDR3 is built from 14 residues. CDR1 is SGHTA, CDR2 FQGNSA, per germline. The V end lost 2 bases, the J end lost 3 bases, and 11 bases lay between the germline ends.

This CDR3 is CASSQDWEGGETQYF. CDR3 bases: TGTGCCAGCAGCCAAGATTGGGAGGGGGGAGAGACCCAGTACTTC. The chain recombines TRBV7-8 with TRBJ2-5, with a possible D match to TRBD2 (7 bases). Germline CDR1 SGHVS, CDR2 FQNEAQ. Deletions cut 5 bases from V and 4 bases from J, with 17 bases between. The CDR3 is 15 residues long.

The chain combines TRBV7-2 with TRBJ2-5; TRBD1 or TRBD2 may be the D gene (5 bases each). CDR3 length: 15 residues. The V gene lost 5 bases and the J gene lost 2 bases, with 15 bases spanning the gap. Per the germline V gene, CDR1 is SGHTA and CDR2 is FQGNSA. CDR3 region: CASSLMRGPQETQYF. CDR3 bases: TGTGCCAGCAGCCTTATGAGGGGACCTCAAGAGACCCAGTACTTC.

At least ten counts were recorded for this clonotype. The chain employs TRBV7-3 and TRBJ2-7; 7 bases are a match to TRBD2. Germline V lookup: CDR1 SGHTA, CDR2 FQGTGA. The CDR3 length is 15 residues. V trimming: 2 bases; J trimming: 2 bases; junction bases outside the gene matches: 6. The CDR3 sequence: CASSLGGGLTYEQYF. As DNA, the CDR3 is TGTGCCAGCAGCTTAGGGGGAGGGTTAACCTACGAGCAGTACTTC. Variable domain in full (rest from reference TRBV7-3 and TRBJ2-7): GAGVSQTPSNKVTEKGKYVELRCDPISGHTALYWYRQSLGQGPEFLIYFQGTGAADDSGLPNDRFFAVRPEGSVSTLKIQRTERGDSAVYLCASSLGGGLTYEQYFGPGTRLTVT.

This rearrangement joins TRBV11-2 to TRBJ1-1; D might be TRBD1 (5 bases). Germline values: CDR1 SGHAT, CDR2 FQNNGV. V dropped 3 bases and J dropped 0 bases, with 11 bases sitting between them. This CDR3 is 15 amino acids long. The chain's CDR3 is CASSFSDILNTEAFF. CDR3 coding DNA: TGTGCCAGCAGCTTTTCGGACATCTTGAACACTGAAGCTTTCTTT.

CDR3 sequence (DNA): TGTGCCAGCTCACCGGGGGACGGAAATTCACCCCTCCACTTT. The encoded protein is CASSPGDGNSPLHF. The chain joins TRBV9 to TRBJ1-6; D might be TRBD1 (5 bases). CDR1 SGDLS and CDR2 YYNGEE come from the germline V gene. Trimming stripped 7 bases from V and 7 bases from J, with 15 bases between. This CDR3 has 14 amino acids.

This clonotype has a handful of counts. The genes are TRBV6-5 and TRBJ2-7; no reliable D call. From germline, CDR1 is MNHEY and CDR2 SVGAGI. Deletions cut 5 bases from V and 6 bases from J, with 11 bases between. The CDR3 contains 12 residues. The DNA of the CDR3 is TGTGCCAGCAGTCACCGACCGATCGAGCAGTACTTC. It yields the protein CASSHRPIEQYF.

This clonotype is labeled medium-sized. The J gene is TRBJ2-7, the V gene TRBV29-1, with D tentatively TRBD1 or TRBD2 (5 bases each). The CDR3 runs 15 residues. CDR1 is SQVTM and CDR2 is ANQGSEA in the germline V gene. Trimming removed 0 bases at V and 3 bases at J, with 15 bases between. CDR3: CSVEDGTPPSYEQYF. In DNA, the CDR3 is TGCAGCGTTGAAGACGGGACCCCGCCAAGCTACGAGCAGTACTTC.

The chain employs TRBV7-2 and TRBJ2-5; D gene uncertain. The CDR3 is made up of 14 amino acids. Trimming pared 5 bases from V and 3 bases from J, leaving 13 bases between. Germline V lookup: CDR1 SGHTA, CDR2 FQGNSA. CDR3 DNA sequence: TGTGCCAGCAGCCCCGCGACTGGGGAAGAGACCCAGTACTTC. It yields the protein CASSPATGEETQYF. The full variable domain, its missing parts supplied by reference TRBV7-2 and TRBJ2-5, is GAGVSQSPSNKVTEKGKDVELRCDPISGHTALYWYRQSLGQGLEFLIYFQGNSAPDKSGLPSDRFSAERTGGSVSTLTIQRTQQEDSAVYLCASSPATGEETQYFGPGTRLLVL.

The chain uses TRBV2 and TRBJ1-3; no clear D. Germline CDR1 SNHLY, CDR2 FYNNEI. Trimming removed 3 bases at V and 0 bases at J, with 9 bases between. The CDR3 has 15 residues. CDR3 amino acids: CASSEDALSGNTIYF. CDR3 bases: TGTGCCAGCAGTGAGGACGCGCTCTCTGGAAACACCATATATTTT.

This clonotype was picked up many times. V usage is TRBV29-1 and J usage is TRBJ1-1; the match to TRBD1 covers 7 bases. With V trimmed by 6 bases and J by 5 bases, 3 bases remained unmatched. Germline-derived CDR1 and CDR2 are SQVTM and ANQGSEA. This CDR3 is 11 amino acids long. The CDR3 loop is CSVLTGTEAFF. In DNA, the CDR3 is TGCAGCGTCCTGACAGGGACTGAAGCTTTCTTT.

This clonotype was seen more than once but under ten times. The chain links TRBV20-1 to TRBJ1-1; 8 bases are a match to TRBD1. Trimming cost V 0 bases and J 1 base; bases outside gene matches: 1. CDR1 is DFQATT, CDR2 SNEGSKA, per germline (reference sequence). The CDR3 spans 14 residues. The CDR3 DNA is TGCAGTGCTAGAGAACAGGGGGGGAACACTGAAGCTTTCTTT. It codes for CSAREQGGNTEAFF.

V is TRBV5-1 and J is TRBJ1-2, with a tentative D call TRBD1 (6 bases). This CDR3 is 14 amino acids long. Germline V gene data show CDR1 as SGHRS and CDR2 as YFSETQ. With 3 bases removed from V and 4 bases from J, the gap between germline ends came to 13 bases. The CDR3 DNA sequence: TGCGCCAGCAGCTCGGGGGCGGCCCCCTATGGCTACACCTTC. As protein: CASSSGAAPYGYTF.

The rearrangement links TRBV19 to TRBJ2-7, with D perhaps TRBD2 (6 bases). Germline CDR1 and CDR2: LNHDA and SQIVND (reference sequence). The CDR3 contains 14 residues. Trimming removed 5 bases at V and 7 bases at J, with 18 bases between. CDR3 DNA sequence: TGTGCCAGTAGTGCGGGGAATTCCCTCCGGGAGCAGTACTTC. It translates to CASSAGNSLREQYF. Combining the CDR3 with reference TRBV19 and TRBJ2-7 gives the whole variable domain DGGITQSPKYLFRKEGQNVTLSCEQNLNHDAMYWYRQDPGQGLRLIYYSQIVNDFQKGDIAEGYSVSREKKESFPLTVTSAQKNPTAFYLCASSAGNSLREQYFGPGTRLTVT.

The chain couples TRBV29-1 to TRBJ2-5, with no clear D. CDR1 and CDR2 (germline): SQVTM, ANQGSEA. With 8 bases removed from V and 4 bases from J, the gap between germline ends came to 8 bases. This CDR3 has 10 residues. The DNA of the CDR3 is TGCAGCAGCCCCTCAGAGACCCAGTACTTC. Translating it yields CSSPSETQYF.

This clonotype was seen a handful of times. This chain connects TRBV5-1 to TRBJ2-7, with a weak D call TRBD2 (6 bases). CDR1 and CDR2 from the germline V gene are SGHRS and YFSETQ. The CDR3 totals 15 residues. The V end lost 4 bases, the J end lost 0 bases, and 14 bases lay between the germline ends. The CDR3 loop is CASSTASAFSYEQYF. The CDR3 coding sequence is TGCGCCAGCAGCACGGCTAGCGCTTTCTCCTACGAGCAGTACTTC.

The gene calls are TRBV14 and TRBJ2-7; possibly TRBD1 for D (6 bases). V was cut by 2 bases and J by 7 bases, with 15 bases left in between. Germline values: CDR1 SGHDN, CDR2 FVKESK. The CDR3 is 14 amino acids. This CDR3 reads CASSQLRGLGEQYF. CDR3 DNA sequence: TGTGCCAGCAGCCAACTCAGGGGCCTTGGGGAGCAGTACTTC.

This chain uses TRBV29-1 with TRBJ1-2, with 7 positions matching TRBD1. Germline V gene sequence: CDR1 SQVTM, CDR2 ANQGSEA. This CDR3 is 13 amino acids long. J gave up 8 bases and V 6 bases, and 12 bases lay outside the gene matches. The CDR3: CSVLRVTGEGYTF. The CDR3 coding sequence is TGCAGCGTCCTGCGGGTTACAGGGGAAGGCTACACCTTC.

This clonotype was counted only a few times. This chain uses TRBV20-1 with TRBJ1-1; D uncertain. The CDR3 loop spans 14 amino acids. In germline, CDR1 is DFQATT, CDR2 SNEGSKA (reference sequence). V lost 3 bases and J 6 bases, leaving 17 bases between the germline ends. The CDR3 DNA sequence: TGCAGTGCTAGGGATCCTACAGAGTACGCTGAAGCTTTCTTT. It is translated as CSARDPTEYAEAFF.

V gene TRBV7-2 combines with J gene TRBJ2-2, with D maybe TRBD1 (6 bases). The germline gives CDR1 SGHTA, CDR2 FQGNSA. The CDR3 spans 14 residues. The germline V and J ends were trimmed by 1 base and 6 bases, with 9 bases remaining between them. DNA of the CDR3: TGTGCCAGCAGCTTAGACAGGGTGTCCGGGGAGCTGTTTTTT. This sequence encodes CASSLDRVSGELFF.